The 13 T cell receptor beta chains listed next were all sequenced from one sample in a study of early T cells in non-severe SARS-CoV-2 infection. TCRdb ran MiXCR on the 5' RACE reads and lists one entry per CDR3 protein. The sample records some 64,000 distinct CDR3 sequences, 8% to 9% being singletons. Sequenced material: whole blood, taken at baseline. The receptors derive from an adult who was a healthcare worker with PCR-confirmed SARS-CoV-2 infection or an uninfected control (not recorded which).

The chain is built from TRBV20-1 and TRBJ2-2, with D perhaps given as TRBD1 or TRBD2 (5 bases each). The CDR3 spans 17 residues. V lost 0 bases and J 0 bases, leaving 14 bases between the germline ends. Germline V lookup: CDR1 DFQATT, CDR2 SNEGSKA (reference sequence). The DNA of the CDR3 is TGCAGTGCTAGAGACGCCGCCGGGACGACGAACACCGGGGAGCTGTTTTTT. Translation: CSARDAAGTTNTGELFF.

This clonotype appeared a few times. V gene TRBV6-5 combines with J gene TRBJ2-3; D may be TRBD2 (6 bases). CDR3 length equals 14 residues. Germline CDR1 is MNHEY and CDR2 is SVGAGI. V dropped 6 bases and J dropped 0 bases, with 10 bases sitting between them. The chain's CDR3 is CASSPSASTDTQYF. DNA of the CDR3: TGTGCCAGCAGCCCTAGCGCGAGCACAGATACGCAGTATTTT.

V gene TRBV10-2 combines with J gene TRBJ2-7; the match to TRBD1 covers 10 bases. Trimming at V came to 5 bases and at J to 5 bases, leaving 12 bases not matched to a gene. The germline V gene has CDR1 WSHSY and CDR2 SAAADI. This CDR3 spans 16 amino acids. The CDR3 region is CASSLPPGQGRNEQYF. In DNA, the CDR3 is TGCGCCAGCAGTCTACCGCCGGGACAGGGGAGGAACGAGCAGTACTTC.

This clonotype has ten or more counts. CDR3 in DNA: TGTGCCAGCGGCGCAGGGAGACAGCGCTCTGGGGCCAACGTCCTGACTTTC. This sequence encodes CASGAGRQRSGANVLTF. The rearrangement links TRBV6-5 to TRBJ2-6; D tentatively reads TRBD1 or TRBD2 (5 bases each). The germline CDR1 and CDR2 sequences are MNHEY and SVGAGI. This CDR3 is built from 17 residues. V lost 8 bases to trimming and J lost 0 bases, with 17 bases between them.

About this clonotype itself: Germline is not matched at one junction end, which may reflect a read error. Here the CDR3 reads CASRRQGPIYAYTF. Here the CDR3 DNA reads TGTGCCAGCAGAAGACAGGGGCCAATCTATGCCTACACCTTC. The V gene is TRBV5-6, the J gene TRBJ1-2; 8 nucleotides align to TRBD1. The CDR3 covers 14 residues. Germline lookup yields CDR1 SGHDT and CDR2 YYEEEE.

The chain has TRBV6-2 or TRBV6-3 and TRBJ2-2, with D perhaps TRBD2 (5 bases). Germline CDR1 MNHEY, CDR2 SVGEGT. Trimming removed 7 bases at V and 1 base at J, with 16 bases between. This CDR3 is 16 amino acids long. CDR3 coding DNA: TGTGCCAGCATTCCCTGGGTAGCGAGGAACACCGGGGAGCTGTTTTTT. Protein: CASIPWVARNTGELFF.

V usage is TRBV7-8 and J usage is TRBJ2-7; TRBD2 matches at 11 bases. This CDR3 region has 14 residues. The V segment lost 5 bases and the J segment 4 bases; nucleotides outside the gene matches: 4. In germline, CDR1 is SGHVS, CDR2 FQNEAQ. CDR3 residues: CASSQTSGDYEQYF. In nucleotides, the CDR3 is TGTGCCAGCAGCCAGACTAGCGGGGATTACGAGCAGTACTTC.

This clonotype was recorded at least ten times. This chain links TRBV4-2 with TRBJ2-3; D not certain. The CDR3 runs to 14 residues. V gave up 0 bases and J gave up 4 bases, with 8 bases separating them. CDR1 and CDR2 from the germline V gene are LGHNA and YNFKEQ. The CDR3 spells CASSQDSGADTQYF. CDR3 bases: TGTGCCAGCAGCCAAGATTCCGGTGCAGATACGCAGTATTTT.

The chain has TRBV4-2 and TRBJ1-3, with D maybe TRBD1 (6 bases). In germline, CDR1 is LGHNA, CDR2 YNFKEQ. The CDR3 runs to 18 residues. V gave up 0 bases and J gave up 0 bases, with 15 bases separating them. The CDR3 region has the DNA TGTGCCAGCAGCCAAGATTTTTACAGGGAACTCTCTGGAAACACCATATATTTT. Translating it yields CASSQDFYRELSGNTIYF.

CDR3 sequence reads: CASSQSGSSYNEQFF. DNA of the CDR3: TGTGCCAGCAGCCAAAGCGGAAGCTCCTACAATGAGCAGTTCTTC. The V call is TRBV6-6, the J call TRBJ2-1, with D possibly matching TRBD2 (5 bases). V gave up 6 bases and J gave up 0 bases, with 12 bases separating them. Per germline, CDR1 MNHNY and CDR2 SVGAGI (reference sequence). The CDR3 runs 15 residues.

This clonotype turned up a few times. The genes are TRBV20-1 and TRBJ2-1; no reliable D call. Germline assignment: CDR1 DFQATT and CDR2 SNEGSKA (reference sequence). CDR3 length: 13 residues. Trimming cost V 5 bases and J 0 bases, with 8 bases left between them. CDR3 residues: CSAPPSSYNEQFF. The CDR3 DNA reads as TGCAGTGCTCCGCCGAGCTCCTACAATGAGCAGTTCTTC.

This clonotype was observed a handful of times. The gene calls are TRBV19 and TRBJ2-7, with 9 positions matching TRBD2. Germline lookup yields CDR1 LNHDA and CDR2 SQIVND (reference sequence). The CDR3 covers 15 residues. V lost 3 bases and J lost 2; bases outside the gene matches: 5. The CDR3 sequence is CASSMVIAGAYEQYF. The CDR3 coding sequence is TGTGCCAGTAGTATGGTAATAGCGGGAGCCTACGAGCAGTACTTC.

This clonotype was detected only a few times. The chain links TRBV3-1 to TRBJ1-2, with D perhaps matching TRBD1 (5 bases). Deletions cut 8 bases from V and 3 bases from J, with 13 bases between. The CDR3 is 13 amino acids. Germline V lookup: CDR1 LGHDT, CDR2 YNNKEL (reference sequence). The CDR3 DNA follows: TGTGCCAGCGGAATGACAGCCCACTATGGCTACACCTTC. Translation: CASGMTAHYGYTF.